The 17 T cell receptor beta chains listed next were all sequenced from one sample in a study of T cells after yellow fever vaccination. TCRdb passed the 5' RACE reads through MiXCR, listing each CDR3 protein once. The data hold 400,000 or so distinct CDR3 sequences, with 15% to 20% observed a single time. This specimen consisted of PBMCs, obtained before the yellow fever booster vaccination. These receptors were obtained from a man aged 18 to 30 who received the YFV17D yellow fever vaccine.

This clonotype has a handful of counts. V usage is TRBV5-1 and J usage is TRBJ1-4; a weak D match, TRBD1 (6 bases). Germline CDR1 is SGHRS and CDR2 is YFSETQ. The CDR3 extends over 16 amino acids. V gave up 4 bases and J gave up 4 bases, with 17 bases separating them. CDR3 protein: CASSIGTLKINEKLFF. The CDR3 DNA is TGCGCCAGCAGCATCGGGACACTTAAAATTAATGAAAAACTGTTTTTT.

There are many counts of this clonotype. The gene calls are TRBV29-1 and TRBJ1-2, with D unclear. V lost 0 bases and J 0 bases, leaving 2 bases between the germline ends. CDR3 length: 12 amino acids. Per the germline V gene, CDR1 is SQVTM and CDR2 is ANQGSEA. CDR3 sequence reads: CSVEDSNYGYTF. Written as DNA, the CDR3 is TGCAGCGTTGAAGATTCTAACTATGGCTACACCTTC.

This clonotype was seen ten or more times. The CDR3 DNA is TGTGCCAGCAGTCCTGGGACAGGGAGGTACGGGGCCACCCAGTACTTC. This encodes CASSPGTGRYGATQYF. The rearrangement uses TRBV28 and TRBJ2-5; TRBD1 matches at 9 bases. V was pared by 5 bases and J by 8 bases, with 15 bases of the junction left unmatched. Looked up from germline, CDR1 is MDHEN and CDR2 is SYDVKM. The CDR3 totals 16 residues.

This clonotype was observed at least ten times. The CDR3 bases are TGCAGTGCTGTGGGGGGAAACACAGATACGCAGTATTTT. Residues: CSAVGGNTDTQYF. V is TRBV20-1 and J is TRBJ2-3; TRBD2 is a possible D gene (6 bases). V lost 5 bases and J 2 bases, leaving 11 bases between the germline ends. Germline CDR1 and CDR2: DFQATT and SNEGSKA (reference sequence). The CDR3 consists of 13 residues.

This clonotype was recorded a few times. The CDR3: CSVVEGGGSEKLFF. Here the CDR3 DNA reads TGCAGCGTTGTAGAGGGAGGAGGTAGCGAAAAACTGTTTTTT. The V call is TRBV29-1, the J call TRBJ1-4, with unresolved D. The V gene's germline CDR1 is SQVTM and CDR2 ANQGSEA. The V end was cut by 4 bases, the J end by 8 bases, with 17 bases between. There are 14 residues in the CDR3.

The genes are TRBV5-1 and TRBJ1-5, with D possibly matching TRBD1 (5 bases). Between the trimmed V and J ends, which lost 4 bases and 1 base, there was a span of 12 bases. The germline V gene has CDR1 SGHRS and CDR2 YFSETQ. CDR3 size: 15 residues. CDR3 DNA sequence: TGCGCCAGCAGCCCGGGACCCCGGAGCAATCAGCCCCAGCATTTT. Translation: CASSPGPRSNQPQHF.

This clonotype was seen a few times. This chain connects TRBV7-2 to TRBJ2-5; D uncertain. CDR3 size: 13 residues. The germline V gene encodes CDR1 SGHTA and CDR2 FQGNSA. The V end was cut by 1 base, the J end by 6 bases, with 9 bases between. CDR3 amino acids: CASSLDGPQTQYF. The CDR3 DNA reads TGTGCCAGCAGCTTAGACGGGCCCCAGACCCAGTACTTC. Variable domain in full (rest from reference TRBV7-2 and TRBJ2-5): GAGVSQSPSNKVTEKGKDVELRCDPISGHTALYWYRQSLGQGLEFLIYFQGNSAPDKSGLPSDRFSAERTGGSVSTLTIQRTQQEDSAVYLCASSLDGPQTQYFGPGTRLLVL.

This clonotype was seen a few times. The V call is TRBV5-1, the J call TRBJ1-1; no definite D call. From germline, CDR1 is SGHRS and CDR2 YFSETQ. Trimming shortened V by 5 bases and J by 2 bases, and 13 bases separated the two germline ends. This CDR3 is built from 14 residues. CDR3 sequence (DNA): TGCGCCAGCAGTCTGGTTGATTTCAACACTGAAGCTTTCTTT. This gives the protein CASSLVDFNTEAFF.

This clonotype occurred a few times. This rearrangement joins TRBV27 to TRBJ2-2, with a weak D call TRBD2 (6 bases). Germline CDR1 is MNHEY and CDR2 is SMNVEV (reference sequence). The V end was cut by 3 bases, the J end by 5 bases, with 10 bases between. This CDR3 comprises 14 residues. CDR3 loop: CASSLGGTTGELFF. The CDR3 region has the DNA TGTGCCAGCAGTTTGGGGGGAACGACCGGGGAGCTGTTTTTT.

The chain combines TRBV20-1 with TRBJ2-1; 7 bases fit TRBD2. Germline V lookup: CDR1 DFQATT, CDR2 SNEGSKA (reference sequence). This CDR3 has 12 residues. After removal of 6 bases from V and 7 bases from J, the junction contained 6 bases not matched to a gene. CDR3: CSADRGVNEQFF. The CDR3 DNA reads as TGCAGTGCCGACCGGGGGGTTAATGAGCAGTTCTTC.

The V gene is TRBV6-2 or TRBV6-3, the J gene TRBJ2-5; D may correspond to TRBD1 or TRBD2 (5 bases each). Germline loops: CDR1 MNHEY, CDR2 SVGEGT. This CDR3 has 15 amino acids. V shed 3 bases and J shed 1 base, with 12 bases lying between them. CDR3 in DNA: TGTGCCAGCAGTTATCGGGACGGGCCCCAAGAGACCCAGTACTTC. Translation: CASSYRDGPQETQYF.

This sequence joins TRBV11-2 and TRBJ2-1; D tentatively fits TRBD1 or TRBD2 (7 bases each). The germline V gene encodes CDR1 SGHAT and CDR2 FQNNGV. Trimming left V 6 bases short and J 8 bases short, with 20 bases between. CDR3 length: 15 residues. The CDR3 sequence: CASRKGGRGPYEQFF. DNA for the CDR3: TGTGCCAGCAGGAAGGGAGGGAGGGGGCCCTATGAGCAGTTCTTC.

V is TRBV6-1 and J is TRBJ2-6; D call uncertain. V lost 5 bases, J lost 0 bases, and 8 bases lay in between. Per the germline V gene, CDR1 is MNHNS and CDR2 is SASEGT. CDR3 length equals 15 residues. The CDR3: CASSKHVSGANVLTF. DNA of the CDR3: TGTGCCAGCAGTAAACATGTCTCTGGGGCCAACGTCCTGACTTTC.

This clonotype was picked up a small number of times. This chain links TRBV20-1 with TRBJ1-6, with TRBD1 matching over 7 bases. With V trimmed by 0 bases and J by 7 bases, 3 bases remained unmatched. In germline, CDR1 is DFQATT, CDR2 SNEGSKA (reference sequence). The CDR3 runs to 14 residues. CDR3 DNA sequence: TGCAGTGCTAGAGATAACAGGGGAAATTCACCCCTCCACTTT. It specifies CSARDNRGNSPLHF.

The V gene is TRBV19, the J gene TRBJ2-1, with D perhaps TRBD1 (5 bases). Germline-derived CDR1 and CDR2 are LNHDA and SQIVND (reference sequence). CDR3 length: 15 amino acids. V was shortened by 0 bases and J by 3 bases, with 9 bases between the two germline ends. The CDR3 DNA is TGTGCCAGTAGTATAGATGGGGCGAGCTACAATGAGCAGTTCTTC. Its protein product is CASSIDGASYNEQFF.

This clonotype was found a few times. The V and J genes are TRBV12-3 or TRBV12-4 and TRBJ1-5, with D possibly being TRBD1 (5 bases). The CDR3 sequence is 15 residues long. Trimming took 5 bases from V and 0 from J, leaving 11 bases between them. The CDR3: CASSTRTLSNQPQHF. DNA of the CDR3: TGTGCCAGCAGTACCCGGACACTTAGCAATCAGCCCCAGCATTTT.

The V and J genes are TRBV9 and TRBJ1-1; D might be TRBD1 (5 bases). The CDR3 runs 15 residues. CDR1 and CDR2 from the germline V gene are SGDLS and YYNGEE. Trimming took 0 bases from V and 3 from J, leaving 12 bases between them. The CDR3 spells CASSVVDSGDTEAFF. CDR3 DNA sequence: TGTGCCAGCAGCGTAGTTGACAGCGGTGACACTGAAGCTTTCTTT.